This T cell receptor beta chain was sequenced in a study of CD8+CD57+ T cells in acquired aplastic anemia. For the study at large: Sorted CD4+ plus CD8+ cells gave DNA averaging approximately 3.2 ug. Overall study results and limits: No significant difference in CD8+ Simpson's diversity was found between patients and controls. Found in both controls and patients were almost 30 CD8+ CDR3 sequences.

Using genomic DNA as the template, TCR beta VDJ and CDR3 profiling was carried out. TCRdb analysed the reads with MiXCR anew, one entry per CDR3 protein. The sample has 150,000 to 170,000 distinct CDR3 sequences; 40% to 65% are singletons. CD8+CD57+ cell expansion, shown by flow cytometry, had occurred in the patients selected for sequencing. Note on this clonotype: The antigen is undetermined.

The sequence came from a human donor with aplastic anemia. Sample: sorted CD4+, CD8+, or CD8+CD57+ T cells (not recorded which) from PBMCs.

The CDR3: CASTADEQYF. For the CDR3, the DNA is TGTGCCAGCACCGCGGACGAGCAGTACTTC. This chain uses TRBV6-6 with TRBJ2-7; no clear D. This CDR3 is 10 amino acids long. V shed 7 bases and J shed 5 bases, with 6 bases lying between them. The germline V gene encodes CDR1 MNHNY and CDR2 SVGAGI (reference sequence).